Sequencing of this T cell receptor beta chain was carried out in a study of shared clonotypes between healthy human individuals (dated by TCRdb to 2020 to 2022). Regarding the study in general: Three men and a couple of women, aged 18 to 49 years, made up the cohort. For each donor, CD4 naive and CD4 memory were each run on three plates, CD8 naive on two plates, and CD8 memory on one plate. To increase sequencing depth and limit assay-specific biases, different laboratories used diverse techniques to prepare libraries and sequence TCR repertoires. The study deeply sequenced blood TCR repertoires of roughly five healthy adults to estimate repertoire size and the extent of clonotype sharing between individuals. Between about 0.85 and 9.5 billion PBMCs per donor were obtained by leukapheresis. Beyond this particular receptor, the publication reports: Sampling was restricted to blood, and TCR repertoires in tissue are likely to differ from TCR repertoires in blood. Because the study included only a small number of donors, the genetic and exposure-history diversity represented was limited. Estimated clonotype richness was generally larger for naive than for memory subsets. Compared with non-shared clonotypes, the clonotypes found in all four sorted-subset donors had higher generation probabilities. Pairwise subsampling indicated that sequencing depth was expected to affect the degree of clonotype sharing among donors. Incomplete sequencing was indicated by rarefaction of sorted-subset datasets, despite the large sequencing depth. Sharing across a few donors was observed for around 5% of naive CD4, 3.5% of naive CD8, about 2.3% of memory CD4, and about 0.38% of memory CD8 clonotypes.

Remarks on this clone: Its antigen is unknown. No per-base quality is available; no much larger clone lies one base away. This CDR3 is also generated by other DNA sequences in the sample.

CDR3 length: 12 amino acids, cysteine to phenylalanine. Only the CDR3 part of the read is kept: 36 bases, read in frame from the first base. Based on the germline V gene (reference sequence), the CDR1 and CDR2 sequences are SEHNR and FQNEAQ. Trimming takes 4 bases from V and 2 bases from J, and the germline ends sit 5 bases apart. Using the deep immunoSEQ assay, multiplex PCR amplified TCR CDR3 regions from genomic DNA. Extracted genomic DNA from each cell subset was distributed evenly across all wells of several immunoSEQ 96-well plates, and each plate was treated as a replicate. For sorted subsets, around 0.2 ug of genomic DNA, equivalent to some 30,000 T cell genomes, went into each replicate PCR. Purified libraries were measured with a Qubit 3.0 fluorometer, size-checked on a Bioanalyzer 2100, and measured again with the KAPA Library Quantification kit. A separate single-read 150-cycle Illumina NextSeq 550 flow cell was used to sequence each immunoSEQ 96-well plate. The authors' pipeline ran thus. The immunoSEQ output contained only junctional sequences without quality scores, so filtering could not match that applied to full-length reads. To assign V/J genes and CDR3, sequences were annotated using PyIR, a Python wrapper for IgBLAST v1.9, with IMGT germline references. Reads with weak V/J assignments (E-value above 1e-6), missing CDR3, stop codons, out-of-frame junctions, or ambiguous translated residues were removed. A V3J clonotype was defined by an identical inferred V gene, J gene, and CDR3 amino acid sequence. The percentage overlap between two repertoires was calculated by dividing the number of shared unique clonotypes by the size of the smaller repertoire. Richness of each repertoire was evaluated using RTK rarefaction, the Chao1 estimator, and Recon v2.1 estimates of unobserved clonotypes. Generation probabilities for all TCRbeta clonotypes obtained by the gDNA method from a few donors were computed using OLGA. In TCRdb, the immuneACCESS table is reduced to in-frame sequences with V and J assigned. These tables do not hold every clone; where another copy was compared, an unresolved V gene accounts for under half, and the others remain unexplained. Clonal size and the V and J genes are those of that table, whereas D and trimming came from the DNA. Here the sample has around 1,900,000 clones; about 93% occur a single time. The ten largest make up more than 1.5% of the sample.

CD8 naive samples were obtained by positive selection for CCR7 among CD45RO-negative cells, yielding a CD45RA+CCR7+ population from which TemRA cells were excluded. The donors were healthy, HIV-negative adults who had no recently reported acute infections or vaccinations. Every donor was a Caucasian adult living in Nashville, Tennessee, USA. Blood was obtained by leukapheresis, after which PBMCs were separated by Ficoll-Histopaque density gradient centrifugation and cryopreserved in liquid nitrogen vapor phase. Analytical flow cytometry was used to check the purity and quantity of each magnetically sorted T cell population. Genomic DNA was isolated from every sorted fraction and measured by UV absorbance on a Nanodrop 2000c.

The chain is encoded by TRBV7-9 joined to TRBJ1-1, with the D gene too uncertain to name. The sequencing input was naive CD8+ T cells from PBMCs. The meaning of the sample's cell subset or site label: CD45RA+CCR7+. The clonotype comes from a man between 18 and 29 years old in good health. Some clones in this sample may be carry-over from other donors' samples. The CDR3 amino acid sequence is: CASSSRNTEAFF. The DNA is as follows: TGTGCCAGCAGCTCGCGAAACACTGAAGCTTTCTTT. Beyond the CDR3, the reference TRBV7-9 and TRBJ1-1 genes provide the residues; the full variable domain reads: DTGVSQNPRHKITKRGQNVTFRCDPISEHNRLYWYRQTLGQGPEFLTYFQNEAQLEKSRLLSDRFSAERPKGSFSTLEIQRTEQGDSAMYLCASSSRNTEAFFGQGTRLTVV.